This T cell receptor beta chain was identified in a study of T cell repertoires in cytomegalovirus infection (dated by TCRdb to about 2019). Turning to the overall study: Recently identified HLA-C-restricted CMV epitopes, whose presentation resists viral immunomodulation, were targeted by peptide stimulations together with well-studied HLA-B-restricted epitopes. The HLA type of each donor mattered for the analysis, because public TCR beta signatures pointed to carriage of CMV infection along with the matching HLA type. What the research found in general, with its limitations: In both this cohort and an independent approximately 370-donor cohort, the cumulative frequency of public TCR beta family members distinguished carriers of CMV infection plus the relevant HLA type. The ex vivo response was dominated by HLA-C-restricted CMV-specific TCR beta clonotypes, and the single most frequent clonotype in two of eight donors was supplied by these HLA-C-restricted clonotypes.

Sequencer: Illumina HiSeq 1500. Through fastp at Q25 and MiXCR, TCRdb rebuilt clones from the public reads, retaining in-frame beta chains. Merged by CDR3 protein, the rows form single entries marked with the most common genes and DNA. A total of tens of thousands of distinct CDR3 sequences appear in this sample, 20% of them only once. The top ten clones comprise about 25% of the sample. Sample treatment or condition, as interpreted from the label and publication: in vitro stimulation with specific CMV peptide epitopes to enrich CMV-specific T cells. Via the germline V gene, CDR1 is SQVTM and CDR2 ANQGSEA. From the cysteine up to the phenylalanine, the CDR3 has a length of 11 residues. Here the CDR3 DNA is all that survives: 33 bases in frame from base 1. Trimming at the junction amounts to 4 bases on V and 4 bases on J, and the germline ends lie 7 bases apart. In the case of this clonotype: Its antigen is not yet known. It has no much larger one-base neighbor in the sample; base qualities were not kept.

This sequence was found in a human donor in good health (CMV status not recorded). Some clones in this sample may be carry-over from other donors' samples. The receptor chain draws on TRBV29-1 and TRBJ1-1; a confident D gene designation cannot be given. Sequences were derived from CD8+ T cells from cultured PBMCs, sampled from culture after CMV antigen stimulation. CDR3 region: CSVVWGTEAFF. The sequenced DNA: TGCAGCGTTGTTTGGGGCACTGAAGCTTTCTTT.